The clone carrying this T cell receptor (beta chain) was seen only once. What it binds is unknown. Alongside a J-beta primer mix, a sample-barcoded 5' primer served in a second PCR lasting about 7 to 11 cycles. Each cDNA molecule, via a template-switch adaptor with 12 random nucleotides, was tagged. TCRdb independently ran MiXCR on the 5' RACE reads; one entry per CDR3 protein. The data show some 1.7 million distinct CDR3 sequences, roughly 27% seen once. This CDR3 has 15 residues. Trimming cost V 3 bases and J 7 bases; bases outside gene matches: 5. Germline V gene lookup returns CDR1 SEHNR and CDR2 FQNEAQ (reference sequence). This entry is derived from a study of blood T cells in healthy people across ages. Study results and limitations: In long-lived donors, naive CD4+ cell counts and diversity exceeded those of aged donors.

The TCR sequence derives from a woman aged 25-40 years in good health. The specimen sequenced was blood. The rearrangement links TRBV7-9 to TRBJ1-5, with 11 positions matching TRBD1. The CDR3 region is CASSLDRGQGQPQHF. CDR3 DNA sequence: TGTGCCAGCAGCTTGGACAGGGGGCAGGGACAGCCCCAGCATTTT.